The 29 T cell receptor beta chains below were found in one sample sequenced in a study of OX40 agonist ivuxolimab in advanced cancers. The method was immunoSEQ multiplex PCR; TCRdb's version includes in-frame clones alone and lacks a portion of them. The sample shows about 79,000 clones, 91% of them seen only once. The sequenced sample was CD4+ or CD8+ T cells sorted from blood, obtained in a trial of the OX40 agonist ivuxolimab. These receptors all come from an adult with an advanced solid tumor such as melanoma, head and neck, liver or kidney cancer.

V is TRBV19 and J is TRBJ2-5; D assignment may be TRBD1 or TRBD2 (5 bases each). Germline V gene sequence: CDR1 LNHDA, CDR2 SQIVND (reference sequence). The CDR3 runs 14 residues. The V end lost 8 bases, the J end lost 2 bases, and 15 bases lay between the germline ends. CDR3 sequence reads: CASSIPGRQETQYF. In DNA, the CDR3 is TGTGCCAGTTCTATCCCGGGACGTCAAGAGACCCAGTACTTC.

The V and J genes are TRBV7-9 and TRBJ1-2; the match to TRBD1 covers 12 bases. Germline V gene lookup returns CDR1 SEHNR and CDR2 FQNEAQ (reference sequence). The trim removed 5 bases at V and 10 bases at J, leaving 5 bases unmatched. This CDR3 is built from 13 residues. CDR3 residues: CASSPGQGANYTF. The CDR3 DNA reads TGTGCCAGCAGCCCGGGACAGGGGGCGAACTACACCTTC.

The chain couples TRBV7-9 to TRBJ2-1, with no clear D. In germline, CDR1 is SEHNR, CDR2 FQNEAQ (reference sequence). The V end lost 2 bases, the J end lost 2 bases, and 13 bases lay between the germline ends. This CDR3 spans 16 amino acids. The CDR3 bases are TGTGCCAGCAGCTTAAGTCGAGCGATTACCTACAATGAGCAGTTCTTC. This encodes CASSLSRAITYNEQFF.

The chain uses TRBV28 and TRBJ2-7; a weak D match, TRBD1 (6 bases). The germline gives CDR1 MDHEN, CDR2 SYDVKM. The CDR3 has 15 residues. V gave up 4 bases and J gave up 2 bases, with 15 bases separating them. CDR3 region: CASSSSRDITYEQYF. As DNA, the CDR3 is TGTGCCAGCAGTTCAAGCCGGGACATAACCTACGAGCAGTACTTC.

The chain uses TRBV6-5 and TRBJ1-2, with D possibly TRBD1 on 5 matching bases. The CDR3 totals 12 residues. The V gene's germline CDR1 is MNHEY and CDR2 SVGAGI. Trimming cost V 4 bases and J 4 bases, with 7 bases left between them. CDR3 region: CASSSGIYGYTF. The CDR3 bases are TGTGCCAGCAGTTCAGGGATCTATGGCTACACCTTC.

This chain joins TRBV6-1 and TRBJ1-1; D is unresolved. Germline V gives CDR1 MNHNS, CDR2 SASEGT. This CDR3 is built from 14 residues. V gave up 5 bases and J gave up 0 bases, with 10 bases separating them. The CDR3 loop reads CASSPQAVNTEAFF. For the CDR3, the DNA is TGTGCCAGCAGTCCGCAGGCGGTGAACACTGAAGCTTTCTTT.

V usage is TRBV6-1 and J usage is TRBJ2-2, with 10 bases matching TRBD1. J gave up 7 bases and V 11 bases, and 7 bases lay outside the gene matches. CDR3 size: 13 residues. Looked up from germline, CDR1 is MNHNS and CDR2 is SASEGT. The CDR3 DNA sequence: TGTGCCGGAAGACAGGGGGCGGGCGGGGAGCTGTTTTTT. Protein sequence: CAGRQGAGGELFF.

V and J are TRBV9 and TRBJ1-2, with a tentative D call TRBD1 (6 bases). V lost 5 bases to trimming and J lost 4 bases, with 15 bases between them. Germline loops: CDR1 SGDLS, CDR2 YYNGEE. The CDR3 has 14 residues. This chain's CDR3 is CASRRTGSGYGYTF. DNA of the CDR3: TGTGCCAGCAGAAGAACAGGGTCTGGCTATGGCTACACCTTC.

This clone appeared once. J is TRBJ2-7 and V is TRBV28, with D perhaps given as TRBD1 or TRBD2 (5 bases each). V lost 5 bases and J 0 bases, leaving 8 bases between the germline ends. CDR1 is MDHEN, CDR2 SYDVKM, per germline. The length of the CDR3 is 13 residues. The CDR3 bases are TGTGCCAGCAGTGGGGACGGCTCCTACGAGCAGTACTTC. Its protein is CASSGDGSYEQYF. Full variable domain (rest looked up from reference TRBV28 and TRBJ2-7): DVKVTQSSRYLVKRTGEKVFLECVQDMDHENMFWYRQDPGLGLRLIYFSYDVKMKEKGDIPEGYSVSREKKERFSLILESASTNQTSMYLCASSGDGSYEQYFGPGTRLTVT.

The chain recombines TRBV11-2 with TRBJ2-5, with D unclear. The length of the CDR3 is 15 residues. The germline V gene has CDR1 SGHAT and CDR2 FQNNGV. Trimming removed 5 bases at V and 5 bases at J, with 18 bases between. The CDR3 bases are TGTGCCAGCAGCCTACAGACACCGCCCCGGGAGACCCAGTACTTC. It encodes CASSLQTPPRETQYF.

This clone was detected once. The chain recombines TRBV29-1 with TRBJ2-5, with TRBD1 matching 7 bases. CDR1 and CDR2 from the germline V gene are SQVTM and ANQGSEA. The trim removed 8 bases at V and 9 bases at J, leaving 12 bases unmatched. CDR3 length: 12 amino acids. CDR3 nucleotide sequence: TGCAGCACCCGACAGGGACAATGGGCCCAGTACTTC. Translated, it gives CSTRQGQWAQYF.

The rearrangement joins TRBV10-3 to TRBJ2-1, with D perhaps TRBD2 (6 bases). The CDR3 is 13 amino acids. The V gene lost 8 bases and the J gene lost 1 base, with 9 bases spanning the gap. Per the germline V gene, CDR1 is ENHRY and CDR2 is SYGVKD. The CDR3 region has the DNA TGTGCCATCCGGGACTTATCCTACAATGAGCAGTTCTTC. Protein product: CAIRDLSYNEQFF.

The V call is TRBV27, the J call TRBJ2-3, with TRBD2 identical over 8 bases. CDR3 length equals 15 residues. Trimming at V came to 5 bases and at J to 1 base, leaving 5 bases not matched to a gene. Germline V gene sequence: CDR1 MNHEY, CDR2 SMNVEV (reference sequence). The CDR3 nucleotides are TGTGCCAGCAGTAGGCCGGGAGGGCGCACAGATACGCAGTATTTT. This gives the protein CASSRPGGRTDTQYF.

The gene calls are TRBV11-2 and TRBJ2-7; 10 bases align to TRBD2. After removal of 5 bases from V and 4 bases from J, the junction contained 14 bases not matched to a gene. Germline lookup yields CDR1 SGHAT and CDR2 FQNNGV. The CDR3 extends over 17 amino acids. CDR3 protein: CASSPTSGLAALYEQYF. The CDR3 DNA sequence: TGTGCCAGCAGCCCGACCTCTGGACTAGCGGCCCTTTACGAGCAGTACTTC.

This chain connects TRBV7-2 to TRBJ2-1, with D perhaps matching TRBD2 (5 bases). CDR3 size: 12 residues. The V and J ends lost 0 bases and 8 bases respectively, with 5 bases between them. CDR1 and CDR2 from the germline V gene are SGHTA and FQGNSA. CDR3 loop: CASSLARDEQFF. CDR3 sequence (DNA): TGTGCCAGCAGCTTAGCGCGGGATGAGCAGTTCTTC.

The rearrangement uses TRBV9 and TRBJ2-3; TRBD2 is a possible D gene (5 bases). Trimming took 4 bases from V and 0 from J, leaving 12 bases between them. The length of the CDR3 is 15 residues. Germline assignment: CDR1 SGDLS and CDR2 YYNGEE. The CDR3 region has the DNA TGTGCCAGCAGCCCGGACTCGTCTAGCACAGATACGCAGTATTTT. Translating gives CASSPDSSSTDTQYF.

The chain couples TRBV13 to TRBJ2-1, with TRBD1 matching over 7 bases. The J segment lost 9 bases and the V segment lost 1 base, leaving 9 bases of the junction unmatched. The germline CDR1 and CDR2 sequences are PRHDT and FYEKMQ (reference sequence). The CDR3 runs 15 residues. DNA of the CDR3: TGTGCCAGCAGCTTAGTGGTAAGGGGGCCTCGTGAGCAGTTCTTC. Translated, it gives CASSLVVRGPREQFF.

This clone was seen only a few times. This chain connects TRBV4-1 to TRBJ1-2, with D possibly TRBD1 on 6 matching bases. The CDR3 extends over 16 amino acids. CDR1 is MGHRA and CDR2 is YSYEKL in the germline V gene. V was pared by 1 base and J by 1 base, with 13 bases between. The CDR3 here is CASSQVGRTDNYGYTF. CDR3 nucleotide sequence: TGCGCCAGCAGCCAAGTAGGGCGGACAGATAACTATGGCTACACCTTC.

The chain joins TRBV28 to TRBJ2-2; 11 nucleotides match TRBD2. Germline CDR1 is MDHEN and CDR2 is SYDVKM. The CDR3 extends over 13 amino acids. The V gene end was trimmed by 10 bases and the J gene end by 6 bases; junction bases not matched to a gene: 4. The CDR3 DNA sequence: TGTGCCACCGATAGCGGGAGGGCCGGGGAGCTGTTTTTT. The encoded protein is CATDSGRAGELFF.

The rearrangement links TRBV19 to TRBJ1-3; the match to TRBD1 covers 9 bases. The CDR3 is 17 residues long. Germline assignment: CDR1 LNHDA and CDR2 SQIVND (reference sequence). Trimming took 4 bases from V and 0 from J; bases not matched to a gene: 7. The CDR3 loop reads CASSTRQGEGSGNTIYF. The CDR3 DNA reads TGTGCCAGTAGTACACGACAGGGGGAAGGCTCTGGAAACACCATATATTTT.

A note on this clone: Relative to the germline gene, one junction end is altered; a read error may explain this. The chain has TRBV5-1 and TRBJ2-7; D remains ambiguous. The CDR3 consists of 13 residues. CDR1 and CDR2 from the germline V gene are SGHRS and YFSETQ. CDR3 sequence reads: CASSFLSSYEQYF. In DNA form, the CDR3 reads TGTGCCAGCAGCTTCCTTAGCTCCTACGAGCAGTACTTC.

The V and J genes are TRBV19 and TRBJ1-4, with D maybe TRBD1 (5 bases). The V end lost 6 bases, the J end lost 7 bases, and 18 bases lay between the germline ends. This CDR3 region has 15 residues. Germline V gene lookup returns CDR1 LNHDA and CDR2 SQIVND (reference sequence). The CDR3 nucleotides are TGTGCCAGTAGGCACACAAACAGGCCAGGTGAAAAACTGTTTTTT. It yields the protein CASRHTNRPGEKLFF.

V gene TRBV6-5 combines with J gene TRBJ2-3; 11 bases fit TRBD2. The length of the CDR3 is 14 residues. The germline V gene has CDR1 MNHEY and CDR2 SVGAGI. With V trimmed by 7 bases and J by 2 bases, 2 bases remained unmatched. The chain's CDR3 is CASKTSGVTDTQYF. The CDR3 DNA follows: TGTGCCAGCAAGACTAGCGGGGTCACAGATACGCAGTATTTT.

This clone has a single count. The chain employs TRBV28 and TRBJ2-3; 12 bases agree with TRBD2. This CDR3 contains 14 residues. The V segment lost 8 bases and the J segment 4 bases; nucleotides outside the gene matches: 4. The germline V gene encodes CDR1 MDHEN and CDR2 SYDVKM. CDR3 coding DNA: TGTGCCAGCGTTACTAGCGGGAGGCCAGATACGCAGTATTTT. Translation: CASVTSGRPDTQYF. The whole variable domain, filled in from reference TRBV28 and TRBJ2-3, reads DVKVTQSSRYLVKRTGEKVFLECVQDMDHENMFWYRQDPGLGLRLIYFSYDVKMKEKGDIPEGYSVSREKKERFSLILESASTNQTSMYLCASVTSGRPDTQYFGPGTRLTVL.

CDR3 sequence (DNA): TGTGCCAGCAGCTCAAAGAGGGCGGGCACCGGGGAGCTGTTTTTT. This codes for CASSSKRAGTGELFF. This rearrangement joins TRBV7-2 to TRBJ2-2; D might be TRBD2 (5 bases). The germline gives CDR1 SGHTA, CDR2 FQGNSA. The CDR3 totals 15 residues. V lost 4 bases to trimming and J lost 4 bases, with 13 bases between them.

Concerning this clone: Other DNA sequences from this sample encode an identical CDR3 as well. CDR3 sequence (DNA): TGTGCCAGCAGCCTCACAAGTTACGAGCAGTACTTC. It is translated as CASSLTSYEQYF. The chain carries TRBV7-2 and TRBJ2-7, with unresolved D. Germline CDR1 reads SGHTA; CDR2 reads FQGNSA. The CDR3 totals 12 residues. Deletions cut 5 bases from V and 4 bases from J, with 9 bases between.

This clone was observed once. The gene calls are TRBV27 and TRBJ1-2, with TRBD1 matching over 7 bases. The CDR3 totals 14 residues. After removal of 6 bases from V and 2 bases from J, the junction contained 6 bases not matched to a gene. Germline V gives CDR1 MNHEY, CDR2 SMNVEV (reference sequence). CDR3 nucleotide sequence: TGTGCCAGCAGGCCAGGGGGAGGCAACTATGGCTACACCTTC. Encoded protein: CASRPGGGNYGYTF.

The chain has TRBV7-6 and TRBJ2-5, with TRBD1 identical over 8 bases. V was pared by 5 bases and J by 4 bases, with 12 bases of the junction left unmatched. Germline V gives CDR1 SGHVS, CDR2 FNYEAQ. The CDR3 extends over 16 amino acids. For the CDR3, the DNA is TGTGCCAGCAGCGGCCGAGGACAGGGCGGACGAGAGACCCAGTACTTC. As protein: CASSGRGQGGRETQYF.

Notes on this clone: Other DNA sequences within the sample encode an identical CDR3. This rearrangement joins TRBV9 to TRBJ2-3, with 11 bases aligning to TRBD2. CDR1 SGDLS and CDR2 YYNGEE come from the germline V gene. The CDR3 is made up of 16 amino acids. V lost 0 bases and J lost 2; bases outside the gene matches: 2. The CDR3 sequence is CASSVASGRSTDTQYF. DNA for the CDR3: TGTGCCAGCAGCGTAGCTAGCGGGAGGTCCACAGATACGCAGTATTTT.